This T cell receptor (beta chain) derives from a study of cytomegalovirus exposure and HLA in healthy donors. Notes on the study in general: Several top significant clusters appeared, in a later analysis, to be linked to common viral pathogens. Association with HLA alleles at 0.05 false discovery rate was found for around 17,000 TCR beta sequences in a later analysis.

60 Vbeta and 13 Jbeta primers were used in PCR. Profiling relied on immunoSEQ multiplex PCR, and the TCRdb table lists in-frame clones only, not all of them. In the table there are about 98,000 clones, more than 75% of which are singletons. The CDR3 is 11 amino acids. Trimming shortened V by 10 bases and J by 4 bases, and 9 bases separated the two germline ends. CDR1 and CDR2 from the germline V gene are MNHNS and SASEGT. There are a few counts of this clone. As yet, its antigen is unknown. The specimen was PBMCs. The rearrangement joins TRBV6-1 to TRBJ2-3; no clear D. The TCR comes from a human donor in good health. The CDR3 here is CATLRSDTQYF. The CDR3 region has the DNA TGTGCCACCCTTCGGTCAGATACGCAGTATTTT.